The subject of this entry is one T cell receptor beta chain. The entry originates in a study of blood T cell repertoires in COVID-19. Study-level background: COVID-19 samples collected from the United States, Italy and Spain covered acute and convalescent phases. Sources were T cells, B-cell-depleted T cells, or PBMCs; the material itself was cDNA or gDNA.

As handled by the study authors: Nucleated cell counts were estimated from reference gene primer amplification. Generated by immunoSEQ multiplex PCR, the TCRdb table keeps only in-frame clones and is missing some. Clonal size and the V and J genes are those of that table, whereas D and trimming came from the DNA. Of roughly 130,000 clones listed, about 79% were seen once; the top ten hold 16%. CDR1 MNHEY and CDR2 SVGAGI come from the germline V gene. There are 15 residues in the CDR3. V lost 7 bases, J lost 0 bases, and 10 bases lay in between. The receptor comes from a woman between 45 and 65 years old with acute or convalescent COVID-19. The chain links TRBV6-5 to TRBJ2-6; possibly TRBD2 for D (6 bases). Material for sequencing was peripheral blood. The CDR3 DNA is TGTGCCAGCAAATCGCGGGGCTCTGGGGCCAACGTCCTGACTTTC. The encoded protein is CASKSRGSGANVLTF.